The rows below give T cell receptor beta chains drawn from one sample of a study of regulatory dendritic cells for organ transplantation. Measured with immunoSEQ multiplex PCR; TCRdb has only the in-frame clones, and not every one. Found here are some 29,000 clones, nearly 80% of them singletons; the top ten hold roughly 2.4%. The sequenced sample was memory CD4+ T cells from blood. All receptors come from a human donor in good health. CDR3s include the opening cysteine and the closing phenylalanine or tryptophan. D genes are given only for firm matches. Size is omitted from some rows. Given values are once, few, many or a class for expanded clones.

J gene: TRBJ1-4; D gene: TRBD1; V gene: TRBV12-5; clone size: .; CDR3 DNA: TGTGCTAGTGGTTTGGGGGACAGGGGCTATGAAAAACTGTTTTTT; CDR3 protein: CASGLGDRGYEKLFF
J gene: TRBJ1-2; D gene: .; V gene: TRBV4-1; clone size: few; CDR3 DNA: TGCGCCAGCAGCCAAGGGCGCTATGGCTACACCTTC; CDR3 protein: CASSQGRYGYTF
J gene: TRBJ1-2; D gene: .; V gene: TRBV4-3; clone size: few; CDR3 DNA: TGCGCCAGCAGCCAAGACCTTGTATCGGGGGCTTCTATCTATGGCTACACCTTC; CDR3 protein: CASSQDLVSGASIYGYTF
J gene: TRBJ2-6; D gene: .; V gene: TRBV5-1; clone size: .; CDR3 DNA: TGCGCCAGCAGCTTGGGTATCGGGTACGGGGCCAACGTCCTGACTTTC; CDR3 protein: CASSLGIGYGANVLTF
J gene: TRBJ1-2; D gene: .; V gene: TRBV5-4; clone size: .; CDR3 DNA: TGTGCCAGCAGCCAAGATCCCGACGGAGTATTTGGCTACACCTTC; CDR3 protein: CASSQDPDGVFGYTF
J gene: TRBJ1-1; D gene: .; V gene: TRBV6-5; clone size: .; CDR3 DNA: TGTGCCAGCAGGAGACAGCTGAACACTGAAGCTTTCTTT; CDR3 protein: CASRRQLNTEAFF
J gene: TRBJ2-3; D gene: TRBD2; V gene: TRBV9; clone size: .; CDR3 DNA: TGTGCCAGCAGCCCCCGCCCCCCGGGAGGTACAGATACGCAGTATTTT; CDR3 protein: CASSPRPPGGTDTQYF
J gene: TRBJ2-3; D gene: TRBD2; V gene: TRBV19; clone size: .; CDR3 DNA: TGTGCCAGTAGTAGAGCGGGATCTATCACAGATACGCAGTATTTT; CDR3 protein: CASSRAGSITDTQYF
J gene: TRBJ2-2; D gene: .; V gene: TRBV5-8; clone size: .; CDR3 DNA: TGTGCCAGCAGCTTGGGCACGGGAATGTTCACCGGGGAGCTGTTTTTT; CDR3 protein: CASSLGTGMFTGELFF
J gene: TRBJ2-1; D gene: .; V gene: TRBV5-4; clone size: once; CDR3 DNA: TGTGCCAGCAGCTTTAATGGCGGGATAACGCAGGAGCAGTTCTTC; CDR3 protein: CASSFNGGITQEQFF
J gene: TRBJ1-2; D gene: .; V gene: TRBV5-6; clone size: .; CDR3 DNA: TGTGCCAGCAGCGGGGACCAGCCCTACGGCTACACCTTC; CDR3 protein: CASSGDQPYGYTF
J gene: TRBJ2-7; D gene: .; V gene: TRBV7-2; clone size: .; CDR3 DNA: TGTGCCAGCAGCTTAGTGGGTCCATCGGGGCAGTACTTC; CDR3 protein: CASSLVGPSGQYF
J gene: TRBJ1-2; D gene: TRBD1; V gene: TRBV7-2; clone size: .; CDR3 DNA: TGTGCCAGCAGCTCGCAAGGACAGGGGAGTGCCGGTATCACCTTC; CDR3 protein: CASSSQGQGSAGITF
J gene: TRBJ1-4; D gene: .; V gene: TRBV10-3; clone size: .; CDR3 DNA: TGTGCCATCAGCCCCATGGGGGTGGGAGAAAAACTGTTTTTT; CDR3 protein: CAISPMGVGEKLFF
J gene: TRBJ2-3; D gene: TRBD2; V gene: TRBV10-2; clone size: .; CDR3 DNA: TGCTCTCTCGGGGGGAGTGATCCAGATACGCAGTATTTT; CDR3 protein: CSLGGSDPDTQYF
J gene: TRBJ1-5; D gene: .; V gene: TRBV7-9; clone size: .; CDR3 DNA: TGTGCCAGCAGCTTAGAGTGGGGGGGAATTGGCAATCAGCCCCAGCATTTT; CDR3 protein: CASSLEWGGIGNQPQHF
J gene: TRBJ1-2; D gene: .; V gene: TRBV5-4; clone size: few; CDR3 DNA: TGTGCCAGCAGCTGGCGGGCCCAGTCGGGCTATGGCTACACCTTC; CDR3 protein: CASSWRAQSGYGYTF
J gene: TRBJ1-1; D gene: .; V gene: TRBV11-2; clone size: .; CDR3 DNA: TGTGCCAGCAGCTTAGGGGTCCCGAACGCTGAAGCTTTCTTT; CDR3 protein: CASSLGVPNAEAFF
J gene: TRBJ2-7; D gene: .; V gene: TRBV15; clone size: .; CDR3 DNA: TGTGCCACCAGCAGAGATACAGGCTACGAGCAGTACTTC; CDR3 protein: CATSRDTGYEQYF
J gene: TRBJ2-3; D gene: TRBD1; V gene: TRBV15; clone size: .; CDR3 DNA: TGTGCCACCGGGACAGGGGTAGATACGCAGTATTTT; CDR3 protein: CATGTGVDTQYF
J gene: TRBJ1-4; D gene: TRBD1; V gene: TRBV6-5; clone size: .; CDR3 DNA: TGTGCCACCGCCAGACTAAGACAGGGTAATGAAAAACTGTTTTTT; CDR3 protein: CATARLRQGNEKLFF
J gene: TRBJ1-1; D gene: .; V gene: TRBV5-4; clone size: .; CDR3 DNA: TGTGCCAGCAGCTTGGAGGGTGGGGCTGACACTGAAGCTTTCTTT; CDR3 protein: CASSLEGGADTEAFF
J gene: TRBJ2-7; D gene: TRBD1; V gene: TRBV6-1; clone size: .; CDR3 DNA: TGTGCCAGCACCATGACAGGGAACTACGAGCAGTACTTC; CDR3 protein: CASTMTGNYEQYF
J gene: TRBJ2-1; D gene: TRBD2; V gene: TRBV28; clone size: few; CDR3 DNA: TGTGCCAGCAGTTTCCCGACTAGCGGGAGGGCGGCGGGGTCCTACAATGAGCAGTTCTTC; CDR3 protein: CASSFPTSGRAAGSYNEQFF
J gene: TRBJ2-2; D gene: .; V gene: TRBV9; clone size: .; CDR3 DNA: TGTGCCAGCAGCGTGCAAATTCTCGATGGGGAGCTGTTTTTT; CDR3 protein: CASSVQILDGELFF
J gene: TRBJ1-3; D gene: .; V gene: TRBV4-3; clone size: .; CDR3 DNA: TGCGCCAGCAGCCAAGACGGCAGGGGAAGAAACACCATATATTTT; CDR3 protein: CASSQDGRGRNTIYF
J gene: TRBJ1-4; D gene: TRBD1; V gene: TRBV7-8; clone size: .; CDR3 DNA: TGTGCCAGCAGCCCAGGACAGGGGGCGAGAACTAATGAAAAACTGTTTTTT; CDR3 protein: CASSPGQGARTNEKLFF
J gene: TRBJ2-7; D gene: .; V gene: TRBV7-8; clone size: .; CDR3 DNA: TGTGCCAGCAGCTTATTTGGCGGCTACCTCTCCTACGAGCAGTACTTC; CDR3 protein: CASSLFGGYLSYEQYF
J gene: TRBJ2-5; D gene: .; V gene: TRBV6-1; clone size: .; CDR3 DNA: TGTGCCAGCAGCGATTCCCTCCTGGGCCAGTACTTC; CDR3 protein: CASSDSLLGQYF
J gene: TRBJ2-3; D gene: .; V gene: TRBV4-3; clone size: once; CDR3 DNA: TGCGCCAGCAGCCAAGATCGTAGGGCTAGCACAGATACGCAGTATTTT; CDR3 protein: CASSQDRRASTDTQYF
J gene: TRBJ2-2; D gene: .; V gene: TRBV2; clone size: .; CDR3 DNA: TGTGCCAGCAGATTTCTAACCGGGGAGCTGTTTTTT; CDR3 protein: CASRFLTGELFF
J gene: TRBJ1-5; D gene: .; V gene: TRBV19; clone size: .; CDR3 DNA: TGTGCCAGTAAGGAGGGGTGGGCAGGGGTTCAGCCCCAGCATTTT; CDR3 protein: CASKEGWAGVQPQHF
J gene: TRBJ1-1; D gene: .; V gene: TRBV19; clone size: .; CDR3 DNA: TGTGCCAGTACCCCACTCACCGGGACAGAAGCTTTCTTT; CDR3 protein: CASTPLTGTEAFF
J gene: TRBJ1-5; D gene: .; V gene: TRBV7-2; clone size: .; CDR3 DNA: TGTGCCAGCAGCTTTTCAGGGTCCTATAGCAATCAGCCCCAGCATTTT; CDR3 protein: CASSFSGSYSNQPQHF
J gene: TRBJ2-5; D gene: .; V gene: TRBV7-9; clone size: .; CDR3 DNA: TGTGCCAGCAGCTTAGCTGGCACCGGATTGGGGGGCCAGGAGACCCAGTACTTC; CDR3 protein: CASSLAGTGLGGQETQYF
J gene: TRBJ1-5; D gene: .; V gene: TRBV4-2; clone size: .; CDR3 DNA: TGTGCCAGCAGCCAAGTCCGGGACAATCCCCAGCATTTT; CDR3 protein: CASSQVRDNPQHF
J gene: TRBJ2-2; D gene: TRBD2; V gene: TRBV19; clone size: .; CDR3 DNA: TGTGCCAGTAGTCCCGAAGGGCTAGCGGGAACGTTCGCGAACACCGGGGAGCTGTTTTTT; CDR3 protein: CASSPEGLAGTFANTGELFF
J gene: TRBJ2-1; D gene: .; V gene: TRBV29-1; clone size: .; CDR3 DNA: TGCAGCGTTGACTTCGGCGGCTACAATGAGCAGTTCTTC; CDR3 protein: CSVDFGGYNEQFF
J gene: TRBJ2-6; D gene: .; V gene: TRBV2; clone size: .; CDR3 DNA: TGTGCCAGCAGTCATGGGTTTTCCTCTGGGGCCAACGTCCTGACTTTC; CDR3 protein: CASSHGFSSGANVLTF